Included here is one TCR beta chain sequence, with context. Antigen: not known. Compared with germline, one end of the junction differs, possibly owing to a read error. The source of the sample is a study of T cell repertoires in cytomegalovirus infection. Looking at the study overall: Epitope selection comprised recently identified HLA-C-restricted CMV epitopes and well-studied HLA-B-restricted CMV epitopes. Public TCR beta signature analysis indicated the presence of both CMV infection and matching HLA type. Findings of the study overall: Across the ex vivo response, the dominant clonotypes were HLA-C-restricted CMV-specific TCR beta clonotypes. Cumulative frequency (of public TCR beta family members) identified carriers of CMV plus the relevant HLA.

Via MiXCR, TCRdb re-called the reads, giving one row per CDR3 protein. The repertoire has 800,000 to 950,000 distinct CDR3 sequences, around a third of them found once; the top ten carry 9.5% to 15%. The CDR3 totals 14 residues. Germline CDR1 and CDR2: SNHLY and FYNNEI. The sequence derives from a human donor in good health (CMV status not recorded). Some clones in this sample may be carry-over from other donors' samples. Specimen: cultured CD8+ T cells from PBMCs, collected from culture after CMV antigen stimulation. The chain joins TRBV2 to TRBJ2-1; 11 bases map to TRBD1. CDR3 in DNA: TGTGCCAGCAGTCCTGGACAGGGGGCTAATGAGCAGTTGTTC. As protein: CASSPGQGANEQLF.